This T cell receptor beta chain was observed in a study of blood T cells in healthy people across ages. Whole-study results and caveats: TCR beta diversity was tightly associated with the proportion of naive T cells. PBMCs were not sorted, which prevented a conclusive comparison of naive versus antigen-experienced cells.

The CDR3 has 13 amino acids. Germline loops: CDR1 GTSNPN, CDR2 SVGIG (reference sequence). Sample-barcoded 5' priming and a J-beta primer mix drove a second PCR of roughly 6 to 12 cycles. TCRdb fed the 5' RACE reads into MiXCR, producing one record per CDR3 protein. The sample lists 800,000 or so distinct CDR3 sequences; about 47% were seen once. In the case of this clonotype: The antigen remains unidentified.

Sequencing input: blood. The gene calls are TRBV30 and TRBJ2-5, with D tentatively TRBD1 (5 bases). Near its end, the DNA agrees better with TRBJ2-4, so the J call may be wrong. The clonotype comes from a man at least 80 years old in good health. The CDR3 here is CAWSRFRDDIQYF. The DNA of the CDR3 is TGTGCCTGGAGTAGATTCAGGGATGACATTCAGTACTTC.